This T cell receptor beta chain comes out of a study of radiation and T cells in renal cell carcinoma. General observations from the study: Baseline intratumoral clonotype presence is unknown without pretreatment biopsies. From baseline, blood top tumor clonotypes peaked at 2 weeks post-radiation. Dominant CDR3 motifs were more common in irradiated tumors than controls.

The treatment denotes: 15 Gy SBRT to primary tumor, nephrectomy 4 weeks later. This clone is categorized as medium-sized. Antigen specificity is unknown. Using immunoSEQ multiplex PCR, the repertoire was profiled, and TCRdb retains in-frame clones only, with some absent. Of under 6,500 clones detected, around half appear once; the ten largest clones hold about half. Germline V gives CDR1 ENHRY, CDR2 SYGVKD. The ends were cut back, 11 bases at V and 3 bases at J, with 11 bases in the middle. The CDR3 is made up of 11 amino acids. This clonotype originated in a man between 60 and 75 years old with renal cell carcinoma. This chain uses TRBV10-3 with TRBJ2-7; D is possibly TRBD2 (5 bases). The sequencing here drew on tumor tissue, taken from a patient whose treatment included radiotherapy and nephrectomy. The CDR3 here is CASARDYEQYF. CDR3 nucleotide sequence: TGTGCCTCGGCTCGGGACTACGAGCAGTACTTC.